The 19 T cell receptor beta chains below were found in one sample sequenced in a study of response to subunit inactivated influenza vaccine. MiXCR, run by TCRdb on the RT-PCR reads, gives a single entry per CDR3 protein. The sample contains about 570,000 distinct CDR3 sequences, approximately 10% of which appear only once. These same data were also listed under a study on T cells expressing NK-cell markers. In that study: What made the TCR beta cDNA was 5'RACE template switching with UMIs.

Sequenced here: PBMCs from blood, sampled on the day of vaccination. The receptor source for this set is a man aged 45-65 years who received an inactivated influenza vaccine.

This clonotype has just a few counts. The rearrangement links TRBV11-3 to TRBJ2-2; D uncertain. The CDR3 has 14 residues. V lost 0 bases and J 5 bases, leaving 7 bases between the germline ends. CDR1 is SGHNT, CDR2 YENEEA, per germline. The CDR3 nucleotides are TGTGCCAGCAGCTTAGATCAAGCTACCGGGGAGCTGTTTTTT. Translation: CASSLDQATGELFF.

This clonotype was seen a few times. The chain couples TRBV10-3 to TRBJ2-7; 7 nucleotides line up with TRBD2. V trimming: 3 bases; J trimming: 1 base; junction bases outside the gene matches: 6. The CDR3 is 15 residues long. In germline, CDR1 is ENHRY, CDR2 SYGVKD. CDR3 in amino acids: CAISEGLGRSYEQYF. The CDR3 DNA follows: TGTGCCATCAGTGAAGGACTAGGCCGTTCCTACGAGCAGTACTTC.

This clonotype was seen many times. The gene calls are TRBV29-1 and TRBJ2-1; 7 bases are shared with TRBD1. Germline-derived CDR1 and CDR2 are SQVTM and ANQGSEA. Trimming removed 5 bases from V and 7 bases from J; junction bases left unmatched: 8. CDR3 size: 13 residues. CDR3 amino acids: CSVLDRRKNEQFF. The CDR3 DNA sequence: TGCAGCGTTCTGGACAGGAGGAAGAATGAGCAGTTCTTC.

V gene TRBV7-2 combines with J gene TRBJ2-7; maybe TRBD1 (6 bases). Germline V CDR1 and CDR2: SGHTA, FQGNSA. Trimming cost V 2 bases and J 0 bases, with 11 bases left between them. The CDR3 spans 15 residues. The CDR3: CASSLSNRVSYEQYF. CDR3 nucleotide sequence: TGTGCCAGCAGCTTATCGAACAGGGTCTCCTACGAGCAGTACTTC.

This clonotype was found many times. CDR3 amino acids: CASSRDTNTGELFF. CDR3 bases: TGTGCCAGCTCACGGGACACAAACACCGGGGAGCTGTTTTTT. The rearrangement uses TRBV18 and TRBJ2-2, with a possible D match to TRBD1 (6 bases). The CDR3 spans 14 residues. V lost 4 bases and J 2 bases, leaving 8 bases between the germline ends. Germline values: CDR1 KGHSH, CDR2 LQKENI.

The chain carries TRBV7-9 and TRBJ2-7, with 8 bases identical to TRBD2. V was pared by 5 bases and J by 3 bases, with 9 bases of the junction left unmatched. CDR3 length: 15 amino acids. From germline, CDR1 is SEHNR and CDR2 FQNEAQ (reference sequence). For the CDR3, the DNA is TGTGCCAGCAGCAGCGCCGGGACTAGGGTCTACGAGCAGTACTTC. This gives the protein CASSSAGTRVYEQYF.

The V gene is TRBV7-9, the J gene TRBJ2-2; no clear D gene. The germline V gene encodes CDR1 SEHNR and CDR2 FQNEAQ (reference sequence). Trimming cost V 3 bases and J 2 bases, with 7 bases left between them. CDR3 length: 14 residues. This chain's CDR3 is CASSFISNTGELFF. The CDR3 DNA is TGTGCCAGCAGCTTTATCTCAAACACCGGGGAGCTGTTTTTT.

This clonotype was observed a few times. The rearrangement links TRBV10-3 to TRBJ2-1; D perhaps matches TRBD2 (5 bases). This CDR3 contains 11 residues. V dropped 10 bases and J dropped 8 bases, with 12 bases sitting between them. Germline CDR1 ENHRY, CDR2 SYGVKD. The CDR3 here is CATKRADEQFF. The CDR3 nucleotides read TGTGCCACCAAGAGGGCCGATGAGCAGTTCTTC.

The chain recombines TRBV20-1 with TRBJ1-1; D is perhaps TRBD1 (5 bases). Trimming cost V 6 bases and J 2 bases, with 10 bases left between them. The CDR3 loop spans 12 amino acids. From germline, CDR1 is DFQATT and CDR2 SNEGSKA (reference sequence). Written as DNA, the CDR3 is TGCAGTGCAGGGGACGCCAACACTGAAGCTTTCTTT. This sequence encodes CSAGDANTEAFF.

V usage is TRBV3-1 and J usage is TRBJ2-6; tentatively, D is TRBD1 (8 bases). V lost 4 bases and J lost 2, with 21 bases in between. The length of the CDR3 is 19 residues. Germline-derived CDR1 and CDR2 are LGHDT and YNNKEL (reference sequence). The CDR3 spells CASSPQVRTGRAGANVLTF. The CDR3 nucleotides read TGTGCCAGCAGCCCCCAAGTCCGGACAGGGAGGGCTGGGGCCAACGTCCTGACTTTC.

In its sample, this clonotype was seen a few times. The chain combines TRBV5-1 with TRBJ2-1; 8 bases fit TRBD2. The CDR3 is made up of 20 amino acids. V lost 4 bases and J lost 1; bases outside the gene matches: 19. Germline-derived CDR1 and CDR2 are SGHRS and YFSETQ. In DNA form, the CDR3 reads TGCGCCAGCAGCCAACCCCTAGGCGGGGGGTCGAGGGGATCCTACAATGAGCAGTTCTTC. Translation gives CASSQPLGGGSRGSYNEQFF.

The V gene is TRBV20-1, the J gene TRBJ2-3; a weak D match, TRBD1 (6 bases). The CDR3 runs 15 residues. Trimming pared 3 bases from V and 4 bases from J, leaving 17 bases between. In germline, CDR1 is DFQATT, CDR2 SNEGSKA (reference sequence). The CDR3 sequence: CSASQGGLPPDTQYF. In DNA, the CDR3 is TGCAGTGCTAGTCAAGGGGGTTTGCCCCCAGATACGCAGTATTTT.

CDR3 in amino acids: CASSWLSNQPQHF. Written as DNA, the CDR3 is TGTGCCAGCAGCTGGCTTAGCAATCAGCCCCAGCATTTT. V gene TRBV5-5 combines with J gene TRBJ1-5; D gene unclear. This CDR3 comprises 13 residues. Germline V gene data show CDR1 as SGHKS and CDR2 as YYEKEE (reference sequence). V lost 3 bases and J 0 bases, leaving 4 bases between the germline ends. The whole variable domain, remainder taken from reference TRBV5-5 and TRBJ1-5, is DAGVTQSPTHLIKTRGQQVTLRCSPISGHKSVSWYQQVLGQGPQFIFQYYEKEERGRGNFPDRFSARQFPNYSSELNVNALLLGDSALYLCASSWLSNQPQHFGDGTRLSIL.

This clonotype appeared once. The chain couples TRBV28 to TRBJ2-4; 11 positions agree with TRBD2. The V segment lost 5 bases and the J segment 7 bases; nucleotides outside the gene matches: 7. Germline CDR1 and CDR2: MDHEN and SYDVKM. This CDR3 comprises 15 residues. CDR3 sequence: CASSPLAGGGNIQYF. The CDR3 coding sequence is TGTGCCAGCAGTCCGCTAGCGGGAGGAGGGAACATTCAGTACTTC. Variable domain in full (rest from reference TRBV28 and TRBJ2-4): DVKVTQSSRYLVKRTGEKVFLECVQDMDHENMFWYRQDPGLGLRLIYFSYDVKMKEKGDIPEGYSVSREKKERFSLILESASTNQTSMYLCASSPLAGGGNIQYFGAGTRLSVL.

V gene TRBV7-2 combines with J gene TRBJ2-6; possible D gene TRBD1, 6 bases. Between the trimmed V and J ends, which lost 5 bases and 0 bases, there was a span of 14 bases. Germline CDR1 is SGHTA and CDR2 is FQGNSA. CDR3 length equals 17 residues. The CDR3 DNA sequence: TGTGCCAGCAGCCTACGACAGGCTGCCTCTGGGGCCAACGTCCTGACTTTC. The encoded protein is CASSLRQAASGANVLTF.

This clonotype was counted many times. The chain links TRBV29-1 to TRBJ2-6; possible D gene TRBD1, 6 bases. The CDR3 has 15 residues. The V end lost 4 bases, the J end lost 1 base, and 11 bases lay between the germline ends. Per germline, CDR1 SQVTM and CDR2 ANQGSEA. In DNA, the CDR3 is TGCAGCGTTGCTGGACAGACTTCTGGGGCCAACGTCCTGACTTTC. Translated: CSVAGQTSGANVLTF. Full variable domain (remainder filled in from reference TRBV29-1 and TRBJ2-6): SAVISQKPSRDICQRGTSLTIQCQVDSQVTMMFWYRQQPGQSLTLIATANQGSEATYESGFVIDKFPISRPNLTFSTLTVSNMSPEDSSIYLCSVAGQTSGANVLTFGAGSRLTVL.

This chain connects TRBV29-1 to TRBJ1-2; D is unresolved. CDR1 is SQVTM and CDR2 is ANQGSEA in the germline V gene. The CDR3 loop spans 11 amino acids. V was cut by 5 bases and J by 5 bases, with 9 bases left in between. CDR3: CSVSDAYGYTF. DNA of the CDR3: TGCAGCGTTTCAGATGCTTATGGCTACACCTTC.

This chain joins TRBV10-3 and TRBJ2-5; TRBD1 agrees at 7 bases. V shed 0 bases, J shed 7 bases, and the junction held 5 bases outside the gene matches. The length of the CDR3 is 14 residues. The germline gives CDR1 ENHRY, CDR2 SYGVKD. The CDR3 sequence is CAISESGDRRTQYF. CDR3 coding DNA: TGTGCCATCAGTGAGTCTGGGGACAGACGGACCCAGTACTTC.

In DNA, the CDR3 is TGTGCCACCAGCAGAGCGGGTATGGGACTAGCGGGAGACGAGCAGTACTTC. Translated: CATSRAGMGLAGDEQYF. The V call is TRBV15, the J call TRBJ2-7; the match to TRBD2 covers 14 bases. The germline CDR1 and CDR2 sequences are LNHNV and YYDKDF (reference sequence). This CDR3 spans 17 amino acids. With V trimmed by 1 base and J by 5 bases, 7 bases remained unmatched.